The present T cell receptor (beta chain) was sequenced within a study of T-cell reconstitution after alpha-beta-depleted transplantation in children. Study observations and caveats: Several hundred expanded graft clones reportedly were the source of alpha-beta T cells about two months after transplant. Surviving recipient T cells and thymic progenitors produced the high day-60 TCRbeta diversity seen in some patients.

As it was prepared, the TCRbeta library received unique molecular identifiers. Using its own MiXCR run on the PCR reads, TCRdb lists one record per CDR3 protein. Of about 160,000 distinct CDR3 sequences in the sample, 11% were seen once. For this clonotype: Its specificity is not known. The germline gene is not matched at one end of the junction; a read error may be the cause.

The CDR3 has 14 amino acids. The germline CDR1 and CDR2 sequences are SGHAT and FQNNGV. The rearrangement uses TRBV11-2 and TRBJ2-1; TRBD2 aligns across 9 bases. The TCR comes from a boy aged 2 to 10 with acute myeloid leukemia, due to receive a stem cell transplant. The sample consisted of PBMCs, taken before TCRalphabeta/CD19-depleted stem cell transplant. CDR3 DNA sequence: TGTACCAGCAGCTTAGCGGGGGCGAACAATGAGCAGTTCTTC. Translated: CTSSLAGANNEQFF.